This record concerns one T cell receptor beta chain sequence. The data derive from a study of T cells in Graves' hyperthyroidism and ophthalmopathy. Researchers took RNA transcripts and amplified the TCR beta CDR3 regions from them. An initial round of RT-PCR targeting the TCR CDR3 relied on the HTBI primer set. TCRdb analysed the multiplex PCR reads with MiXCR anew, one entry per CDR3 protein. The data show more than 450,000 distinct CDR3 sequences, about 15% seen once. With V trimmed by 7 bases and J by 6 bases, 9 bases remained unmatched. The CDR3 covers 13 residues. From germline, CDR1 is SNHLY and CDR2 FYNNEI.

Sequencing was performed on blood. This TCR came from a woman aged 40-49 years with Graves' hyperthyroidism. The chain links TRBV2 to TRBJ2-7, with 7 bases lining up with TRBD1. The CDR3 sequence is CASNGQGVGEQYF. As DNA, the CDR3 is TGTGCCAGCAACGGCCAGGGGGTCGGCGAGCAGTACTTC. The full variable domain, rest sourced from reference TRBV2 and TRBJ2-7, is EPEVTQTPSHQVTQMGQEVILRCVPISNHLYFYWYRQILGQKVEFLVSFYNNEISEKSEIFDDQFSVERPDGSNFTLKIRSTKLEDSAMYFCASNGQGVGEQYFGPGTRLTVT.